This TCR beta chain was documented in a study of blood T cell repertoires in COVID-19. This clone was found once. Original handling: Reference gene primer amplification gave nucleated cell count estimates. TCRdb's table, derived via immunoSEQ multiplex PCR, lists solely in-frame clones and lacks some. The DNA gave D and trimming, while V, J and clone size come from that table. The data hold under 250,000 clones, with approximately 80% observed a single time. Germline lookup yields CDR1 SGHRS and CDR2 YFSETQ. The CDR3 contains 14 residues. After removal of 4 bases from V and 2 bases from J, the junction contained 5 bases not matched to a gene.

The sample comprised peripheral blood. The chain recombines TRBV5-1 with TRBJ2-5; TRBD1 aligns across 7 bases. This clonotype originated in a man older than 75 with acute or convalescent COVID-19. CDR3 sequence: CASSVQGQQETQYF. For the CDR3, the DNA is TGCGCCAGCAGCGTACAGGGGCAGCAAGAGACCCAGTACTTC.